This T cell receptor beta chain was obtained from a study of T cells expressing NK-cell markers. Study details: Among the eight sequenced donors, seven tested HCMV-seropositive and one tested seronegative.

Turning to this clonotype: Its antigen remains unidentified.

Findings and caveats of the study: A handful of donors likewise had their CD3+CD56-NKG2C+ fraction led by these clonotypes.

The CDR3 has 16 amino acids. Germline CDR1 is MGHRA and CDR2 is YSYEKL. TCR beta cDNA was made by 5'RACE template switching with UMIs. TCRdb re-called the 5' RACE reads; every CDR3 protein appears as one record, without DNA. In total, the table holds 550,000 to 600,000 distinct CDR3 sequences. Sequencing was carried out using blood T cells: a sorted CD56 or NKG2C T cell subset, CD4+ or CD8+ T cells, or bulk PBMC T cells (not recorded which). V gene TRBV4-1 combines with J gene TRBJ1-1. This TCR derives from a man aged 18 to 30 in good health. The CDR3: CASSSGPLGGDTEAFF.